This section outlines one T cell receptor (beta chain) sequence together with its context. The antigen it recognizes is unknown. Base quality data are lacking; no much larger clone is found one base away. To demonstrate the VDJtools post-analysis software, TCR beta repertoires were profiled from the peripheral blood of some 12 young patients with multiple sclerosis. The multiple sclerosis patients were children and adolescents ranging in age from roughly 6 to 16 years. To prepare the library, PCR was applied. Sequencing was performed on an Illumina HiSeq 2500. To reduce PCR and sequencing biases, unique molecular identifiers were incorporated into the TCR beta cDNA libraries. Per 1 to 10 million input T cells, roughly 500,000 cDNA molecules were obtained, such that each molecule approximated one T cell. The same protocol used for the earlier healthy control dataset was applied to prepare and sequence the patient libraries. Samples belonging to the same batch were prepared together, multiplexed and sequenced on a shared HiSeq lane. The paper's processing steps were these. Raw barcoded reads were processed with MIGEC, discarding single-read molecular identifier groups before consensus assembly and CDR3 extraction. Clonotype tables were post-analysed with VDJtools, and diversity was normalized by down-sampling all datasets to the smallest sample size. Repertoire overlap clustering matched CDR3 amino acid but not nucleotide sequences to correct batch-related cross-sample contamination. TCRdb trimmed public reads at Q25 via fastp, called clones via MiXCR and kept in-frame beta chains. Every CDR3 protein is listed once, alongside the most common genes and DNA of its rows. The V and J calls reflect TCRdb's pipeline rather than the authors' work. Counted in this sample were over 700,000 distinct CDR3 sequences; approximately 30% of them appeared once. Of the sample, around 0.6% is held by the ten largest clones.

The source of the sample is a study of post-analysis software for immune sequencing data (dated by TCRdb to 2015 to 2017). General notes on the study: Disease courses on record covered relapsing-remitting, secondary progressive and progressive-relapsing multiple sclerosis, though some patients had no subtype annotation. The multiple sclerosis patient repertoires were compared with approximately 11 previously published healthy control repertoires from donors aged roughly 6 to 25 years. A subset of samples was prepared in parallel using single-end sample barcoding, then pooled and co-amplified after Illumina adapter ligation.

The research as a whole found: Significantly higher frequencies in patients than in controls were found for five TRBV segments, including TRBV5-6, TRBV5-1 and TRBV20-1. Direct clustering with F measure revealed strong co-clustering of samples prepared in the same batch, which led to a batch-effect correction. Compared with controls, multiple sclerosis patients had significantly lower normalized Chao1 diversity, a finding suggesting substantial peripheral T-cell clonal expansion. The control group was slightly older than the multiple sclerosis patient group.

V trim: 3 bases; J trim: 0 bases; unmatched bases: 8. The CDR1 and CDR2 encoded by the germline V gene (reference sequence) are DFQATT and SNEGSKA. From its cysteine to its phenylalanine, the CDR3 spans 16 amino acids. Just CDR3 DNA is preserved here, 48 bases in frame from base 1. The rearranged chain carries TRBV20-1 and TRBJ2-3; TRBD2 lines up with 8 middle nucleotides. Material for sequencing was blood. The receptor comes from a girl between 5 and 17 years old with multiple sclerosis. The nucleotide sequence reads as follows: TGCAGTGCTAGGGGACTAGTGGAGATAAGCACAGATACGCAGTATTTT. Its protein reads: CSARGLVEISTDTQYF.